Below are 27 T cell receptor beta chains sequenced from a single sample in a study of cytomegalovirus exposure and HLA in healthy donors. TCRdb's copy holds only in-frame clones and misses some; the assay was immunoSEQ multiplex PCR. The table records over 75,000 clones, approximately 91% of them present only once. Sequencing used PBMCs. Receptor source: a young man in good health and CMV-seronegative.

This CDR3 is CASSSSVQGVAEAFF. The CDR3 nucleotides read TGCGCCAGCAGCTCCAGTGTCCAGGGGGTCGCTGAAGCTTTCTTT. The J gene is TRBJ1-1, the V gene TRBV5-1; 7 bases line up with TRBD1. CDR3 length: 15 residues. The ends lost 3 bases at V and 6 bases at J; junction bases unmatched: 11. Per the germline V gene, CDR1 is SGHRS and CDR2 is YFSETQ.

V gene TRBV28 combines with J gene TRBJ2-3, with D perhaps TRBD2 (5 bases). The germline V gene encodes CDR1 MDHEN and CDR2 SYDVKM. V was shortened by 1 base and J by 0 bases, with 8 bases between the two germline ends. This CDR3 comprises 15 residues. CDR3 in amino acids: CASSLSRTSTDTQYF. For the CDR3, the DNA is TGTGCCAGCAGTTTATCCCGGACTAGCACAGATACGCAGTATTTT. Using reference TRBV28 and TRBJ2-3 for the parts outside the CDR3, the full variable domain is DVKVTQSSRYLVKRTGEKVFLECVQDMDHENMFWYRQDPGLGLRLIYFSYDVKMKEKGDIPEGYSVSREKKERFSLILESASTNQTSMYLCASSLSRTSTDTQYFGPGTRLTVL.

The chain recombines TRBV19 with TRBJ1-2, with D maybe TRBD1 (6 bases). The V end lost 2 bases, the J end lost 4 bases, and 17 bases lay between the germline ends. The V gene's germline CDR1 is LNHDA and CDR2 SQIVND (reference sequence). The length of the CDR3 is 16 residues. The CDR3 reads CASSIRSAGAPYGYTF. The DNA of the CDR3 is TGTGCCAGTAGTATACGCTCAGCAGGGGCACCCTATGGCTACACCTTC.

The chain carries TRBV28 and TRBJ2-5; TRBD2 matches 9 bases. Germline V gives CDR1 MDHEN, CDR2 SYDVKM. Losses at the gene ends were 5 bases for V and 5 bases for J; bases not matched to a gene: 6. The CDR3 totals 14 residues. CDR3 in amino acids: CASSAGGNSETQYF. The CDR3 DNA is TGTGCCAGCAGTGCGGGGGGGAACTCGGAGACCCAGTACTTC.

The chain recombines TRBV27 with TRBJ2-7; the match to TRBD2 covers 13 bases. Germline CDR1 MNHEY, CDR2 SMNVEV (reference sequence). Trimming cost V 4 bases and J 2 bases; bases outside gene matches: 5. The CDR3 extends over 16 amino acids. The CDR3 is CASSSPGTSGAYEQYF. In DNA, the CDR3 is TGTGCCAGCAGTTCTCCCGGGACTAGCGGGGCCTACGAGCAGTACTTC.

The chain employs TRBV6-5 and TRBJ2-3, with 11 bases fitting TRBD2. From germline, CDR1 is MNHEY and CDR2 SVGAGI. The CDR3 loop spans 15 amino acids. V shed 5 bases and J 6 bases; nucleotides not matched to a gene: 7. This chain's CDR3 is CASSLTSGGLDTQYF. CDR3 bases: TGTGCCAGCAGTCTTACTAGCGGGGGCCTGGATACGCAGTATTTT.

The CDR3 bases are TGTGCCAGCAGCCAAGAATGGGACTCCTCCAGCGAGCAGTACTTC. It specifies CASSQEWDSSSEQYF. The chain links TRBV4-2 to TRBJ2-7; a weak D match, TRBD2 (6 bases). Deletions cut 0 bases from V and 6 bases from J, with 15 bases between. The CDR3 runs 15 residues. CDR1 is LGHNA, CDR2 YNFKEQ, per germline.

Concerning this clone itself: At one of its ends the junction is not consistent with the germline gene, which may arise from a read error. V usage is TRBV7-7 and J usage is TRBJ2-3; 8 nucleotides match TRBD2. The CDR3 contains 14 residues. CDR1 is SSHAT and CDR2 is FNYEAQ in the germline V gene (reference sequence). The CDR3 reads CASSLDVAGTTQYF. Written as DNA, the CDR3 is TGTGCTAGCAGCTTAGACGTAGCGGGGACTACGCAGTATTTT.

This sequence joins TRBV9 and TRBJ2-7; 9 bases are shared with TRBD1. Germline V CDR1 and CDR2: SGDLS, YYNGEE. The length of the CDR3 is 14 residues. V was clipped by 2 bases and J by 3 bases; unmatched bases: 3. CDR3 amino acids: CASSVGTGNYEQYF. DNA for the CDR3: TGTGCCAGCAGCGTCGGGACAGGGAACTACGAGCAGTACTTC.

The chain joins TRBV9 to TRBJ1-2; D gene ambiguous. The CDR3 has 13 residues. Trimming took off 3 bases at V and 2 bases at J, with 8 bases between the two ends. Germline V gene data show CDR1 as SGDLS and CDR2 as YYNGEE. CDR3 coding DNA: TGTGCCAGCAGCGCCGGGATGAACTATGGCTACACCTTC. This encodes CASSAGMNYGYTF.

V gene TRBV27 combines with J gene TRBJ2-7; D might be TRBD1 (5 bases). In germline, CDR1 is MNHEY, CDR2 SMNVEV (reference sequence). The CDR3 is made up of 15 amino acids. V was clipped by 6 bases and J by 2 bases, with 17 bases between them. The CDR3 bases are TGTGCCAGCAGACAAACTGCAGGGATCCCCTACGAGCAGTACTTC. Encoded protein: CASRQTAGIPYEQYF.

In this sample, this clone turned up once. The rearrangement links TRBV18 to TRBJ2-2; TRBD1 is a possible D gene (6 bases). CDR3 length: 14 residues. The ends were cut back, 3 bases at V and 4 bases at J, with 9 bases in the middle. Germline values: CDR1 KGHSH, CDR2 LQKENI. The CDR3 reads CASSPTGSTGELFF. CDR3 nucleotides: TGTGCCAGCTCACCGACAGGCAGCACCGGGGAGCTGTTTTTT.

This clone was detected only once. The chain combines TRBV28 with TRBJ1-2; 9 bases line up with TRBD1. Germline V gives CDR1 MDHEN, CDR2 SYDVKM. With 4 bases clipped from V and 5 bases from J, the junction kept 2 bases outside the gene matches. This CDR3 has 13 amino acids. The chain's CDR3 is CASSSDRGYGYTF. The CDR3 DNA sequence: TGTGCCAGCAGTTCGGACAGGGGATATGGCTACACCTTC.

V gene TRBV5-4 combines with J gene TRBJ1-2, with 7 bases identical to TRBD1. CDR3 length: 14 amino acids. J gave up 4 bases and V 5 bases, and 8 bases lay outside the gene matches. CDR1 and CDR2 from the germline V gene are SGHNT and YYREEE (reference sequence). The CDR3 DNA sequence: TGTGCCAGCAGGAGAGACAGGGAGACCTATGGCTACACCTTC. Translation: CASRRDRETYGYTF.

This clone was picked up one time. CDR3 protein: CAVTRGSSYEQYF. DNA for the CDR3: TGTGCCGTTACTAGGGGGAGCTCCTACGAGCAGTACTTC. This chain links TRBV6-6 with TRBJ2-7; possible D gene TRBD1, 6 bases. The germline V gene encodes CDR1 MNHNY and CDR2 SVGAGI (reference sequence). The CDR3 covers 13 residues. The V and J ends lost 11 bases and 0 bases respectively, with 14 bases between them.

The V gene is TRBV27, the J gene TRBJ2-3, with TRBD2 matching 12 bases. Germline-derived CDR1 and CDR2 are MNHEY and SMNVEV (reference sequence). The V segment lost 5 bases and the J segment 2 bases; nucleotides outside the gene matches: 5. The CDR3 has 16 amino acids. CDR3 amino acids: CASSPTSGRNTDTQYF. The CDR3, as DNA: TGTGCCAGCAGTCCCACTAGCGGGAGGAACACAGATACGCAGTATTTT.

V and J are TRBV4-1 and TRBJ2-3; 7 bases are shared with TRBD2. Germline V gene data show CDR1 as MGHRA and CDR2 as YSYEKL. The CDR3 runs to 17 residues. V trimming: 4 bases; J trimming: 0 bases; junction bases outside the gene matches: 10. The CDR3 nucleotides read TGCGCCAGCAGCCGGATAGTTAGCGGGCTCAGCACAGATACGCAGTATTTT. Translating it yields CASSRIVSGLSTDTQYF.

The gene calls are TRBV15 and TRBJ2-3, with 7 bases matching TRBD1. Trimming took 3 bases from V and 4 from J; bases not matched to a gene: 10. The CDR3 has 16 amino acids. Germline V gene data show CDR1 as LNHNV and CDR2 as YYDKDF (reference sequence). The CDR3 DNA sequence: TGTGCCACCAGCAGGGACTCGGGCAGGGGGTCAGATACGCAGTATTTT. Amino acids: CATSRDSGRGSDTQYF.

J is TRBJ2-4 and V is TRBV28; the match to TRBD1 covers 8 bases. Germline lookup yields CDR1 MDHEN and CDR2 SYDVKM. The CDR3 is 18 amino acids. With 5 bases clipped from V and 0 bases from J, the junction kept 12 bases outside the gene matches. CDR3: CASSETGVLYRAKNIQYF. Here the CDR3 DNA reads TGTGCCAGCAGTGAGACAGGGGTATTGTATAGAGCCAAAAACATTCAGTACTTC.

The V and J genes are TRBV27 and TRBJ2-1; D is perhaps TRBD2 (6 bases). This CDR3 is 14 amino acids long. The germline V and J ends were trimmed by 8 bases and 9 bases, with 20 bases remaining between them. CDR1 and CDR2 (germline): MNHEY, SMNVEV (reference sequence). CDR3 sequence: CASGMRGGMSEQFF. The CDR3 coding sequence is TGTGCCAGCGGCATGAGAGGCGGGATGTCTGAGCAGTTCTTC.

This chain joins TRBV6-5 and TRBJ2-1, with unresolved D. V was pared by 1 base and J by 7 bases, with 5 bases between. The CDR3 has 12 residues. Germline V gives CDR1 MNHEY, CDR2 SVGAGI. CDR3 region: CASSYFLNEQFF. CDR3 nucleotides: TGTGCCAGCAGTTACTTTCTTAATGAGCAGTTCTTC.

The genes are TRBV19 and TRBJ1-2; 7 positions match TRBD1. CDR1 LNHDA and CDR2 SQIVND come from the germline V gene (reference sequence). With 5 bases clipped from V and 3 bases from J, the junction kept 6 bases outside the gene matches. This CDR3 is built from 14 residues. Here the CDR3 reads CASSLQGYHYGYTF. The CDR3 DNA reads TGTGCCAGTAGTCTACAGGGGTATCACTATGGCTACACCTTC.

CDR3 DNA: TGTGCCAGCAGTTATCCGACAGGGCGCCCCTACAATGAGCAGTTCTTC. It is translated as CASSYPTGRPYNEQFF. The chain couples TRBV28 to TRBJ2-1; 7 bases are a match to TRBD1. Germline V gives CDR1 MDHEN, CDR2 SYDVKM. The CDR3 is 16 residues long. Trimming cost V 4 bases and J 2 bases; bases outside gene matches: 8. Together with reference TRBV28 and TRBJ2-1, the CDR3 gives the full variable domain: DVKVTQSSRYLVKRTGEKVFLECVQDMDHENMFWYRQDPGLGLRLIYFSYDVKMKEKGDIPEGYSVSREKKERFSLILESASTNQTSMYLCASSYPTGRPYNEQFFGPGTRLTVL.

The count of this clone is one. The chain is built from TRBV9 and TRBJ2-2; TRBD2 matches 11 bases. Germline V gene data show CDR1 as SGDLS and CDR2 as YYNGEE. CDR3 length: 18 amino acids. J gave up 4 bases and V 0 bases, and 8 bases lay outside the gene matches. The CDR3 protein is CASSVDVAGGPITGELFF. CDR3 in DNA: TGTGCCAGCAGCGTAGATGTAGCGGGAGGGCCGATCACCGGGGAGCTGTTTTTT. The whole variable domain, filled in from reference TRBV9 and TRBJ2-2, reads DSGVTQTPKHLITATGQRVTLRCSPRSGDLSVYWYQQSLDQGLQFLIQYYNGEERAKGNILERFSAQQFPDLHSELNLSSLELGDSALYFCASSVDVAGGPITGELFFGEGSRLTVL.

The chain employs TRBV10-1 and TRBJ1-1; the match to TRBD1 covers 7 bases. Germline V gene lookup returns CDR1 WNHNN and CDR2 SYGVQD (reference sequence). The V and J ends lost 6 bases and 3 bases, in that order; junction bases with no gene match: 7. This CDR3 region has 14 residues. The CDR3 DNA sequence: TGCGCCAGCAGCGAGACAGGGTCGGACACTGAAGCTTTCTTT. The encoded protein is CASSETGSDTEAFF.

The genes are TRBV15 and TRBJ1-2, with no clear D. CDR1 is LNHNV, CDR2 YYDKDF, per germline (reference sequence). V lost 0 bases, J lost 5 bases, and 10 bases lay in between. CDR3 length: 14 amino acids. The CDR3 bases are TGTGCCACCAGCAGAGATCGGGGAGCTTATGGCTACACCTTC. The encoded protein is CATSRDRGAYGYTF. Full variable domain (rest looked up from reference TRBV15 and TRBJ1-2): DAMVIQNPRYQVTQFGKPVTLSCSQTLNHNVMYWYQQKSSQAPKLLFHYYDKDFNNEADTPDNFQSRRPNTSFCFLDIRSPGLGDTAMYLCATSRDRGAYGYTFGSGTRLTVV.

The chain is built from TRBV9 and TRBJ2-1, with 9 bases aligning to TRBD2. The V and J ends lost 0 bases and 3 bases, in that order; junction bases with no gene match: 4. The germline V gene encodes CDR1 SGDLS and CDR2 YYNGEE. The CDR3 has 16 residues. The CDR3 sequence is CASSVGDSGGYNEQFF. The CDR3 nucleotides are TGTGCCAGCAGCGTAGGGGATAGCGGGGGCTACAATGAGCAGTTCTTC.